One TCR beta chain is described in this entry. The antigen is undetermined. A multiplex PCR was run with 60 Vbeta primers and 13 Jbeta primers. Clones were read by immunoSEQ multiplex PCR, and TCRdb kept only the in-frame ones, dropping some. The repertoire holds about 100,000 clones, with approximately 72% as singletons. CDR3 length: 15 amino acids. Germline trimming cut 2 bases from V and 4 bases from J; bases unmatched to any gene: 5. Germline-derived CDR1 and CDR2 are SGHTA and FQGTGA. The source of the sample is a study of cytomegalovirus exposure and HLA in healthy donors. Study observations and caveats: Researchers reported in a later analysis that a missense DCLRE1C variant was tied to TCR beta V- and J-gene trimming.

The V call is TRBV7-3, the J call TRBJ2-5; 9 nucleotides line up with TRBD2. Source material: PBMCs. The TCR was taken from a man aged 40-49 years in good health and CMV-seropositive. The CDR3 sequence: CASSLAGGWGETQYF. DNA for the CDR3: TGTGCCAGCAGCTTAGCGGGGGGGTGGGGAGAGACCCAGTACTTC.